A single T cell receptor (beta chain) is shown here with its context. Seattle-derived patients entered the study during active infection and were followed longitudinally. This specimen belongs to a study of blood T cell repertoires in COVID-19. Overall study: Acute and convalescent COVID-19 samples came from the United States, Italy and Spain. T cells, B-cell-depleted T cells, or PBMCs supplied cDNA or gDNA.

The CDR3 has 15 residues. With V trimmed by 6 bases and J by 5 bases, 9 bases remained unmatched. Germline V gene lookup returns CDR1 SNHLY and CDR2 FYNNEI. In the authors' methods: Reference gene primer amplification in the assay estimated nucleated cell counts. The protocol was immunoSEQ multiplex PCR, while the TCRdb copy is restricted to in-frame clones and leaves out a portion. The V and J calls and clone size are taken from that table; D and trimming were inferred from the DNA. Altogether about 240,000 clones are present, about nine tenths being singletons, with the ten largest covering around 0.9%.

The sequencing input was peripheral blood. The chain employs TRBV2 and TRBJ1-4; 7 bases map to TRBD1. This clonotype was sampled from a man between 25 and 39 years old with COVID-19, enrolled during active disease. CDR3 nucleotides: TGTGCCAGCAGCGCTAAGACAGGGTTAAATGAAAAACTGTTTTTT. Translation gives CASSAKTGLNEKLFF. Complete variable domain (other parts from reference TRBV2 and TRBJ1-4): EPEVTQTPSHQVTQMGQEVILRCVPISNHLYFYWYRQILGQKVEFLVSFYNNEISEKSEIFDDQFSVERPDGSNFTLKIRSTKLEDSAMYFCASSAKTGLNEKLFFGSGTQLSVL.